Listed below are T cell receptor beta chains from one sample, sequenced in a study of blood T cell repertoires in COVID-19. Data came from immunoSEQ multiplex PCR; TCRdb stores just in-frame clones and leaves some out. The sample yields some 240,000 clones, around 90% seen once. Sequencing was performed on peripheral blood. These receptors were obtained from a man in his 60s who had recovered from COVID-19. CDR3s leave out the opening cysteine and the closing phenylalanine or tryptophan.

V	J	CDR3
TRBV12-5	TRBJ1-3	ASGLLLGQGSGNTIY
TRBV19	TRBJ1-1	ATQGGNEAF
TRBV5-1	TRBJ2-7	ASRPTDRDEQY
TRBV20-1	TRBJ2-7	SASGQPNSFSYEQY
TRBV3-1/TRBV3-2	TRBJ2-2	ASSPLTGELF
TRBV23-1	TRBJ1-3	ASSQRMNPSHTRVPSSRWHTIY
TRBV28	TRBJ2-1	ASRGLAGVSYNEQF
TRBV29-1	TRBJ2-7	SVASHEQY
TRBV11-3	TRBJ2-5	ASSFGLAGGLLQETQY
TRBV30	TRBJ2-1	AWSLGGTSTNEQF